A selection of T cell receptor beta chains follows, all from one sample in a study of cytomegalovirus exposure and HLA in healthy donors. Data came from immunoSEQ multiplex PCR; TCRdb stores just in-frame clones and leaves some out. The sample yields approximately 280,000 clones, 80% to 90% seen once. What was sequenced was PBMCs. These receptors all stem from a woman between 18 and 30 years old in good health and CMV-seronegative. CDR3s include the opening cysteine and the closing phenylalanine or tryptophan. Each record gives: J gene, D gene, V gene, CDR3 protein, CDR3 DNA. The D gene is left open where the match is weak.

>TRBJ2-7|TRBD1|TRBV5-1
CASSWDRGGSYEQYF
TGCGCCAGCAGCTGGGACAGGGGAGGGTCCTACGAGCAGTACTTC
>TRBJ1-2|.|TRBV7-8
CASSLYPGGHPTNYGYTF
TGTGCCAGCAGCCTATACCCTGGAGGGCACCCCACGAACTATGGCTACACCTTC
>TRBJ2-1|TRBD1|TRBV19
CASSISRDRVYNEQFF
TGTGCCAGTAGTATATCCCGGGACAGGGTATACAATGAGCAGTTCTTC
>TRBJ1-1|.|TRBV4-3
CASSQGGSTEAFF
TGCGCCAGCAGCCAAGGTGGCAGCACTGAAGCTTTCTTT
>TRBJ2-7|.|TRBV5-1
CASSLEAPYEQYF
TGCGCCAGCAGCTTGGAAGCACCCTACGAGCAGTACTTC
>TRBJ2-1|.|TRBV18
CASSQQGLRPHNEQFF
TGTGCCAGCTCACAGCAGGGGCTCCGACCTCACAATGAGCAGTTCTTC
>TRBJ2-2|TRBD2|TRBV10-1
CASSPDSGRHTGELFF
TGCGCCAGCAGCCCCGATAGCGGGAGGCACACCGGGGAGCTGTTTTTT
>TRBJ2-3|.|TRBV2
CASSEVAASTDTQYF
TGTGCCAGCAGTGAAGTAGCGGCTAGCACAGATACGCAGTATTTT
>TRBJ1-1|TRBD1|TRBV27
CASSSLTGGALNTEAFF
TGTGCCAGCAGTTCGTTGACAGGGGGCGCTTTGAACACTGAAGCTTTCTTT
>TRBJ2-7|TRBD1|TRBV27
CASSRRDRGYEQYF
TGTGCCAGCAGCCGCCGGGACAGGGGCTACGAGCAGTACTTC
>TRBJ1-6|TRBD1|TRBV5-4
CASSPGTGFYSPLHF
TGTGCCAGCAGCCCCGGGACAGGGTTTTATTCACCCCTCCACTTT
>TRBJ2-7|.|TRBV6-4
CASSDSSSDHYEQYF
TGTGCCAGCAGTGACTCGTCTAGCGATCACTACGAGCAGTACTTC
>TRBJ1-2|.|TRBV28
CASSLRVNYGYTF
TGTGCCAGCAGTTTGAGAGTTAACTATGGCTACACCTTC